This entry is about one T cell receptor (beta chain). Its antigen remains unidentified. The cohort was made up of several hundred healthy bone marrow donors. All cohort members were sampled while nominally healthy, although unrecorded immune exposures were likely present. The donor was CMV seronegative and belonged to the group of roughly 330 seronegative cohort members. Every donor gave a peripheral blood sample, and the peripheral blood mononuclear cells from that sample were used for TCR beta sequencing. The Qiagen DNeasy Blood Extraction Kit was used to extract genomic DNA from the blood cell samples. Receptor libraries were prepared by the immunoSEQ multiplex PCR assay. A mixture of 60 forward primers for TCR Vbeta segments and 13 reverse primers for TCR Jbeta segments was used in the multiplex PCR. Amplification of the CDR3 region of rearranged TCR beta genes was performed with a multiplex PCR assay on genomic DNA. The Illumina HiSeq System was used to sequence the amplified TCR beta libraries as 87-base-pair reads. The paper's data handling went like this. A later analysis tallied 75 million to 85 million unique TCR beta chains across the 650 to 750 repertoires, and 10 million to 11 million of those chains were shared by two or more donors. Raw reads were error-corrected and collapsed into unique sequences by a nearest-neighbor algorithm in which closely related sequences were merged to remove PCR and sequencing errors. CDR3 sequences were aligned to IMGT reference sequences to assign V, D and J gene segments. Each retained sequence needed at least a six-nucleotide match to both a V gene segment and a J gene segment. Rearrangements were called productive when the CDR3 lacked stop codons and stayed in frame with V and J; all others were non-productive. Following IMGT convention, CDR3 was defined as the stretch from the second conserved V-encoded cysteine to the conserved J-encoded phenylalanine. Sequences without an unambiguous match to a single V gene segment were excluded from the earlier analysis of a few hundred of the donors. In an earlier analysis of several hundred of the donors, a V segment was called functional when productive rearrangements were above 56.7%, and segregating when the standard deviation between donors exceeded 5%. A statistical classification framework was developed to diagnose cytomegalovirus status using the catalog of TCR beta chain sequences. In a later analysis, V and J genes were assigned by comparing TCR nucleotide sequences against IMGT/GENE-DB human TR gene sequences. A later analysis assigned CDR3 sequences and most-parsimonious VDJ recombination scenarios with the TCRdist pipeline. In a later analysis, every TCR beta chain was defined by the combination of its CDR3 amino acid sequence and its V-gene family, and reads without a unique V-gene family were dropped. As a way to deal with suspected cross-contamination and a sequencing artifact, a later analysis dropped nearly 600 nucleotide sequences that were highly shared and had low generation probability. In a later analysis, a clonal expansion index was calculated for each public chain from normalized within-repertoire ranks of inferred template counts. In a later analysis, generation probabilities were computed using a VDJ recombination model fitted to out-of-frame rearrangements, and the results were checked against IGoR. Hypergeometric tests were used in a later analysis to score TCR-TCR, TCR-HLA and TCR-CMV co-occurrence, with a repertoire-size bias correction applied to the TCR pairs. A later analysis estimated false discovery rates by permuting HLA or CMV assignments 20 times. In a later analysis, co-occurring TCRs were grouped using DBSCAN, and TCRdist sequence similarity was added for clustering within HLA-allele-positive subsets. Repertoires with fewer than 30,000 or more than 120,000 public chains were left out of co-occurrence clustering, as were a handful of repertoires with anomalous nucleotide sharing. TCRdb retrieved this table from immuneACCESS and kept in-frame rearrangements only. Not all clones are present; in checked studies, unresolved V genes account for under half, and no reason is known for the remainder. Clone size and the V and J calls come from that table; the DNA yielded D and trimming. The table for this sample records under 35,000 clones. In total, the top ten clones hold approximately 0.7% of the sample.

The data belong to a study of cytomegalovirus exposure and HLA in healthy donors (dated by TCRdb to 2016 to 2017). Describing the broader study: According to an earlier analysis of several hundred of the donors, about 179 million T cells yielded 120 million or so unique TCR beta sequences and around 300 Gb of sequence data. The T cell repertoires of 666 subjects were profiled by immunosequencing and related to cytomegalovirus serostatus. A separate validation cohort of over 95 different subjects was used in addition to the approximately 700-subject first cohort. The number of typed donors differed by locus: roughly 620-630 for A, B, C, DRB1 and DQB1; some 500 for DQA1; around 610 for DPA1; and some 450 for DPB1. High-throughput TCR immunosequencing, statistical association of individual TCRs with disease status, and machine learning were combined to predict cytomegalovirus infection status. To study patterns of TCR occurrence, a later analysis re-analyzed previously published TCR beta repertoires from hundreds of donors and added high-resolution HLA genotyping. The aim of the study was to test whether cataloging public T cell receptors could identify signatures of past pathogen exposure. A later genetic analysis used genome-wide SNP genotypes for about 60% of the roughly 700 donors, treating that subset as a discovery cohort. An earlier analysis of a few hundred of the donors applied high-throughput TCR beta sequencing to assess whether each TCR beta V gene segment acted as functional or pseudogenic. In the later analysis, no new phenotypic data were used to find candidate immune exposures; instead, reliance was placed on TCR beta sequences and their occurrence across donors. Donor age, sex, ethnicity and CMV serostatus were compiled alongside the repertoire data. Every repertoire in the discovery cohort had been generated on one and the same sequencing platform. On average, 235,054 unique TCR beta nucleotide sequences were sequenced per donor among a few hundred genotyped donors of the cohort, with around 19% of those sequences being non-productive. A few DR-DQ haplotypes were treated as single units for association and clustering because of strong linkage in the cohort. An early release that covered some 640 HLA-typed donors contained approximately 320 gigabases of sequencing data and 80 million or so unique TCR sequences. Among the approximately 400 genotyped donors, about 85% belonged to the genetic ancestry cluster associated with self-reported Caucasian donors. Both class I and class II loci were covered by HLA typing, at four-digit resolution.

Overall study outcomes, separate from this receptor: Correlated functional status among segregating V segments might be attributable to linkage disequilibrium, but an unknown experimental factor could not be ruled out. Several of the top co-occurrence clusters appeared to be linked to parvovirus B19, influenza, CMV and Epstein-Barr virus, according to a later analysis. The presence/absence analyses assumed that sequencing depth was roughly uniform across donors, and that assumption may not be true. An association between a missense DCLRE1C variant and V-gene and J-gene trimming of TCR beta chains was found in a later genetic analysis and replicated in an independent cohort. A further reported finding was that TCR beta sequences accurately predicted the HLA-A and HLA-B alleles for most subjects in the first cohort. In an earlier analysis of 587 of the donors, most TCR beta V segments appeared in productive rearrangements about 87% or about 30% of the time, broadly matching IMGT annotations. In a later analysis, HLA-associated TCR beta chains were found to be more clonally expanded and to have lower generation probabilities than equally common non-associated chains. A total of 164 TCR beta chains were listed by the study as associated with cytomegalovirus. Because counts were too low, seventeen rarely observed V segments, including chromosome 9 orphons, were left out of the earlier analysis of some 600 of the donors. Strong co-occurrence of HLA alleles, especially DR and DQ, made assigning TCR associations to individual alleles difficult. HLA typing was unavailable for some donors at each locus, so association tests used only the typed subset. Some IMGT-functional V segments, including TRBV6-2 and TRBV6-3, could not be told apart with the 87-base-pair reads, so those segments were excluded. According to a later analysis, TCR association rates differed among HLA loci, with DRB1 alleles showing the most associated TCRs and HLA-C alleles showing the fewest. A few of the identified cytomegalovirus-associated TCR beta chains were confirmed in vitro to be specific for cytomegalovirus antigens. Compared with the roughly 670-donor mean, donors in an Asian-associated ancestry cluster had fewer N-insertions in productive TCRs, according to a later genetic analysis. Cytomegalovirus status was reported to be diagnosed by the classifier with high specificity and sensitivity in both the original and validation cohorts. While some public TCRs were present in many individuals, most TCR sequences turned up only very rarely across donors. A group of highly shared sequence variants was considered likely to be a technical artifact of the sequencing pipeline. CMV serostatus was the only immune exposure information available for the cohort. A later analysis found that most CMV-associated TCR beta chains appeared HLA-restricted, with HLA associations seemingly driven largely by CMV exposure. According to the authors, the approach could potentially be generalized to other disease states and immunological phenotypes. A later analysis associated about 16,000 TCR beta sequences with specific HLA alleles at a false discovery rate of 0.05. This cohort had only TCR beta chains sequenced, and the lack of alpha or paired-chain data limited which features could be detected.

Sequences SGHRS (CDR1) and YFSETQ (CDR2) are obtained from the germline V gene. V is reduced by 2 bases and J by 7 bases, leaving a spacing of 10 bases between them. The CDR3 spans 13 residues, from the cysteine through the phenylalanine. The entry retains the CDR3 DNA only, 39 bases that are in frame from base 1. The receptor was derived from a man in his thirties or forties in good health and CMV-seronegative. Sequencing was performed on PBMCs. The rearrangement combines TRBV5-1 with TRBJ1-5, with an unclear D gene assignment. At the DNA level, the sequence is TGCGCCAGCAGCTTCTGGGGAGAACAGCCCCAGCATTTT. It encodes CASSFWGEQPQHF.